Listed below are T cell receptor beta chains from one sample, sequenced in a study of T cell responses to AZD1222 COVID-19 vaccine. Clones were sequenced by immunoSEQ multiplex PCR, and TCRdb holds only the in-frame ones, with some missing. The profile shows some 180,000 clones, roughly nine tenths of them singletons. The sample was peripheral blood, taken 28 days after the second AZD1222 dose. The source is an adult who received the AZD1222 COVID-19 vaccine. Each CDR3 is given with its conserved first and last residue. D genes are given only for firm matches. Not every row has a clone size; where given, it reads once, few, many or a size class.

V: TRBV9
size: NA
D: NA
J: TRBJ1-1
CDR3: CASRLRVGSTEAFF
DNA: TGTGCCAGCAGACTAAGGGTGGGGAGCACTGAAGCTTTCTTT

V: TRBV6-1
size: NA
D: NA
J: TRBJ2-5
CDR3: CASSEVRRRHQETQYF
DNA: TGTGCCAGCAGTGAAGTGAGAAGAAGGCACCAAGAGACCCAGTACTTC

V: TRBV7-3
size: NA
D: TRBD2
J: TRBJ2-1
CDR3: CASSPVGGDQSGEQFF
DNA: TGTGCCAGCAGCCCGGTGGGGGGGGACCAATCAGGGGAGCAGTTCTTC

V: TRBV3-1/TRBV3-2
size: NA
D: NA
J: TRBJ1-5
CDR3: CASSQNPGPFGNQPQHF
DNA: TGTGCCAGCAGCCAAAACCCCGGGCCATTCGGCAATCAGCCCCAGCATTTT

V: TRBV11-1
size: NA
D: NA
J: TRBJ1-1
CDR3: CASSLEPVVNTEAFF
DNA: TGTGCCAGCAGCTTAGAACCGGTTGTGAACACTGAAGCTTTCTTT

V: TRBV7-2
size: NA
D: NA
J: TRBJ1-6
CDR3: CASSQSTNNSPLHF
DNA: TGTGCCAGCAGTCAGAGTACCAACAATTCACCCCTCCACTTT

V: TRBV2
size: NA
D: NA
J: TRBJ1-5
CDR3: CASSVEGDQPQHF
DNA: TGTGCCAGCAGTGTCGAGGGGGATCAGCCCCAGCATTTT

V: TRBV5-8
size: NA
D: NA
J: TRBJ2-1
CDR3: CASSLRTVPRLEQFF
DNA: TGTGCCAGCAGCTTGAGGACAGTCCCCAGGTTAGAGCAGTTCTTC

V: TRBV19
size: once
D: NA
J: TRBJ2-2
CDR3: CASSTYRDANTGELFF
DNA: TGTGCCAGTAGTACGTACAGGGATGCGAACACCGGGGAGCTGTTTTTT

V: TRBV15
size: NA
D: TRBD1
J: TRBJ2-7
CDR3: CATSSRRTGGTYEQYF
DNA: TGTGCCACCAGCAGTCGACGGACAGGGGGTACCTACGAGCAGTACTTC

V: TRBV2
size: NA
D: NA
J: TRBJ1-5
CDR3: CASSERRAASNQPQHF
DNA: TGTGCCAGCAGTGAAAGGCGTGCCGCAAGCAATCAGCCCCAGCATTTT

V: TRBV11-2
size: NA
D: NA
J: TRBJ1-3
CDR3: CASSATRNTIYF
DNA: TGTGCCAGCAGCGCAACAAGAAACACCATATATTTT

V: TRBV7-3
size: NA
D: NA
J: TRBJ2-1
CDR3: CASSLTGNNEQFF
DNA: TGTGCCAGCAGCTTAACCGGGAACAATGAGCAGTTCTTC

V: TRBV6-5
size: NA
D: NA
J: TRBJ2-1
CDR3: CASRLTRGALNEQFF
DNA: TGTGCCAGCAGATTGACCAGGGGAGCGCTTAATGAGCAGTTCTTC

V: TRBV6-5
size: NA
D: NA
J: TRBJ2-5
CDR3: CASSYSPTSYQETQYF
DNA: TGTGCCAGCAGTTACTCCCCAACCTCGTACCAAGAGACCCAGTACTTC

V: TRBV5-1
size: once
D: NA
J: TRBJ1-1
CDR3: CASSLGQVGNTEAFF
DNA: TGCGCCAGCAGCTTGGGACAGGTGGGGAACACTGAAGCTTTCTTT

V: TRBV29-1
size: NA
D: TRBD1
J: TRBJ2-5
CDR3: CSAETGQGGETQYF
DNA: TGCAGCGCAGAGACGGGACAGGGCGGAGAGACCCAGTACTTC

V: TRBV7-6
size: NA
D: NA
J: TRBJ2-1
CDR3: CASSPSWGDTSYNEQFF
DNA: TGTGCCAGCAGCCCCAGTTGGGGGGACACCTCCTACAATGAGCAGTTCTTC

V: TRBV4-3
size: NA
D: TRBD2
J: TRBJ2-7
CDR3: CASSQDEVAGRYEQYF
DNA: TGCGCCAGCAGCCAAGATGAAGTAGCGGGGAGATACGAGCAGTACTTC

V: TRBV13
size: once
D: NA
J: TRBJ2-1
CDR3: CASSLEPPGRYSYNEQFF
DNA: TGTGCCAGCAGCTTAGAACCACCGGGACGGTACTCCTACAATGAGCAGTTCTTC

V: TRBV5-1
size: NA
D: TRBD2
J: TRBJ2-3
CDR3: CASSTGLAGVFTDTQYF
DNA: TGCGCCAGCAGCACGGGACTAGCGGGAGTATTCACAGATACGCAGTATTTT

V: TRBV5-1
size: NA
D: NA
J: TRBJ2-7
CDR3: CASSLRAGTYEQYF
DNA: TGCGCCAGCAGCTTGAGAGCAGGGACCTACGAGCAGTACTTC

V: TRBV27
size: NA
D: NA
J: TRBJ1-1
CDR3: CASSFGGARGTEAFF
DNA: TGTGCCAGCAGTTTTGGGGGGGCGAGAGGCACTGAAGCTTTCTTT

V: TRBV5-5
size: NA
D: TRBD1
J: TRBJ1-2
CDR3: CASSFRTGNVNYGYTF
DNA: TGTGCCAGCAGCTTCAGGACAGGCAATGTCAACTATGGCTACACCTTC

V: TRBV6-2/TRBV6-3
size: NA
D: TRBD1
J: TRBJ1-1
CDR3: CASSYLDREASAFF
DNA: TGTGCCAGCAGTTACCTAGACAGGGAGGCTTCGGCTTTCTTT

V: TRBV6-1
size: NA
D: NA
J: TRBJ1-3
CDR3: CASSEVGGSGNTIYF
DNA: TGTGCCAGCAGTGAAGTTGGAGGTTCTGGAAACACCATATATTTT

V: TRBV4-1
size: NA
D: TRBD1
J: TRBJ2-7
CDR3: CASSQDSLDRGHNEQYF
DNA: TGCGCCAGCAGCCAAGACTCCCTAGACAGGGGGCACAACGAGCAGTACTTC

V: TRBV2
size: once
D: NA
J: TRBJ2-7
CDR3: CASRGDSHYTYEQYF
DNA: TGTGCCAGCAGGGGGGACTCCCACTACACCTACGAGCAGTACTTC

V: TRBV11-2
size: NA
D: NA
J: TRBJ1-3
CDR3: CASLLGAPGNTIYF
DNA: TGTGCCAGCCTACTAGGGGCCCCTGGAAACACCATATATTTT

V: TRBV19
size: NA
D: NA
J: TRBJ1-4
CDR3: CASRSMGGEKLFF
DNA: TGTGCCAGTAGGAGCATGGGGGGTGAAAAACTGTTTTTT

V: TRBV5-6
size: once
D: TRBD1
J: TRBJ2-7
CDR3: CASSGTGLWSHEQYF
DNA: TGTGCCAGCAGCGGGACAGGGCTGTGGTCCCACGAGCAGTACTTC

V: TRBV29-1
size: NA
D: NA
J: TRBJ1-4
CDR3: CSVENSPNPGEKLFF
DNA: TGCAGCGTTGAGAACTCCCCCAACCCAGGGGAAAAACTGTTTTTT

V: TRBV5-4
size: NA
D: NA
J: TRBJ2-1
CDR3: CASSYDWGSSYNEQFF
DNA: TGTGCCAGCAGCTATGACTGGGGGAGCTCCTACAATGAGCAGTTCTTC

V: TRBV3-1/TRBV3-2
size: NA
D: TRBD2
J: TRBJ2-3
CDR3: CASRGGLAGVDTQYF
DNA: TGTGCCAGCAGAGGGGGACTAGCGGGAGTGGATACGCAGTATTTT

V: TRBV12-5
size: once
D: NA
J: TRBJ1-5
CDR3: CASGLNSNQPQHF
DNA: TGTGCTAGTGGGCTGAATAGCAATCAGCCCCAGCATTTT

V: TRBV5-1
size: NA
D: NA
J: TRBJ2-7
CDR3: CASSRGLTSYEQYF
DNA: TGCGCCAGCAGTCGAGGACTAACAAGCTACGAGCAGTACTTC

V: TRBV27
size: NA
D: NA
J: TRBJ1-1
CDR3: CASTPRTRGWNTEAFF
DNA: TGTGCCAGCACCCCCCGGACCCGAGGATGGAACACTGAAGCTTTCTTT

V: TRBV5-1
size: NA
D: TRBD1
J: TRBJ1-2
CDR3: CASSPGPTGGYYGYTF
DNA: TGCGCCAGCAGCCCAGGTCCTACAGGGGGCTACTATGGCTACACCTTC

V: TRBV4-2
size: few
D: NA
J: TRBJ1-1
CDR3: CASSPEVSRGKNTEAFF
DNA: TGTGCCAGCAGCCCTGAGGTTTCGAGAGGGAAGAACACTGAAGCTTTCTTT

V: TRBV11-3
size: NA
D: TRBD1
J: TRBJ1-2
CDR3: CASTLKSDRGYYGYTF
DNA: TGTGCCAGCACCCTAAAATCCGACAGGGGCTATTATGGCTACACCTTC

V: TRBV27
size: once
D: TRBD2
J: TRBJ2-7
CDR3: CASSLSRTSRGYEQYF
DNA: TGTGCCAGCAGTTTATCGAGGACTAGTCGGGGCTACGAGCAGTACTTC

V: TRBV19
size: once
D: NA
J: TRBJ2-6
CDR3: CASKAGSSGANVLTF
DNA: TGTGCCTCTAAGGCAGGGAGCTCTGGGGCCAACGTCCTGACTTTC

V: TRBV6-5
size: NA
D: TRBD1
J: TRBJ1-6
CDR3: CASSLTGYNSPLHF
DNA: TGTGCCAGCAGTTTGACAGGGTATAATTCACCCCTCCACTTT

V: TRBV12-5
size: NA
D: TRBD1
J: TRBJ1-4
CDR3: CASGRTQGRLEKLFF
DNA: TGTGCTAGTGGCCGAACACAGGGGAGGTTGGAAAAACTGTTTTTT

V: TRBV20-1
size: NA
D: TRBD2
J: TRBJ2-4
CDR3: CSASRVQRLAGEGAKNIQYF
DNA: TGCAGTGCTAGTCGGGTACAGAGACTAGCGGGGGAGGGTGCCAAAAACATTCAGTACTTC

V: TRBV4-2
size: NA
D: NA
J: TRBJ1-5
CDR3: CASSQGGQPQHF
DNA: TGTGCCAGCAGCCAAGGGGGTCAGCCCCAGCATTTT

V: TRBV6-5
size: NA
D: TRBD1
J: TRBJ2-2
CDR3: CASSFLRTGFTGELFF
DNA: TGTGCCAGCAGTTTTCTTCGGACAGGATTCACCGGGGAGCTGTTTTTT

V: TRBV12-3/TRBV12-4
size: NA
D: NA
J: TRBJ1-5
CDR3: CASSLTANQPQHF
DNA: TGTGCCAGCAGTTTGACAGCTAATCAGCCCCAGCATTTT